The 25 T cell receptor beta chains below were found in one sample sequenced in a study of shared clonotypes between healthy human individuals. Measured with immunoSEQ multiplex PCR; TCRdb has only the in-frame clones, and not every one. The sample has roughly 2.5 million clones; approximately 90% are singletons. What was sequenced was naive CD4+ T cells sorted from blood. Subset noted: CD45RA+ positively selected. The source of these receptors is a man younger than 35 in good health.

The chain employs TRBV7-2 and TRBJ1-2; 7 nucleotides match TRBD1. The CDR3 length is 15 residues. CDR1 is SGHTA, CDR2 FQGNSA, per germline. J lost 0 bases, V lost 8 bases, and 9 bases had no gene match. In nucleotides, the CDR3 is TGTGCCAGCCTGCCCGGACAGGCCGCTAACTATGGCTACACCTTC. It is translated as CASLPGQAANYGYTF.

This clone occurred once. The chain joins TRBV7-3 to TRBJ1-2, with D perhaps TRBD1 (6 bases). Germline CDR1 reads SGHTA; CDR2 reads FQGTGA. CDR3 length equals 15 residues. Trimming removed 3 bases from V and 4 bases from J, with 15 bases in between. CDR3: CASSFTGPGVYGYTF. The CDR3, as DNA: TGTGCCAGCAGCTTCACCGGGCCAGGGGTCTATGGCTACACCTTC.

J is TRBJ2-7 and V is TRBV19; no clear D gene. The CDR3 sequence is 15 residues long. Trimming removed 1 base from V and 1 base from J, with 11 bases in between. Germline loops: CDR1 LNHDA, CDR2 SQIVND (reference sequence). The CDR3 reads CASSIGNIFSYEQYF. CDR3 DNA: TGTGCCAGTAGTATAGGAAATATTTTTTCCTACGAGCAGTACTTC.

V gene TRBV5-1 combines with J gene TRBJ2-3; D possibly corresponds to TRBD1 (7 bases). The germline V gene encodes CDR1 SGHRS and CDR2 YFSETQ. The CDR3 loop spans 16 amino acids. The V and J ends lost 3 bases and 2 bases respectively, with 16 bases between them. For the CDR3, the DNA is TGCGCCAGCAGCTCAGCAGGGGGGCGGGACACAGATACGCAGTATTTT. Translation: CASSSAGGRDTDTQYF.

This clone is a singleton in its sample. The chain employs TRBV5-1 and TRBJ2-7; TRBD2 matches at 8 bases. The CDR3 is 14 residues long. Trimming removed 4 bases from V and 0 bases from J; junction bases left unmatched: 3. CDR1 is SGHRS and CDR2 is YFSETQ in the germline V gene. In DNA form, the CDR3 reads TGCGCCAGCAGCCTGACTAGCGTCTCCTACGAGCAGTACTTC. Amino acids: CASSLTSVSYEQYF.

The chain combines TRBV21-1 with TRBJ2-7. TRBV21-1 is annotated as a pseudogene. The CDR3 has 17 residues. The CDR3 sequence: CASKGGRDHRETYEQYF. The CDR3, as DNA: TGTGCCAGCAAGGGGGGAAGGGACCACAGGGAGACCTACGAGCAGTACTTC.

The chain recombines TRBV27 with TRBJ1-6, with D tentatively TRBD1 (5 bases). V was pared by 8 bases and J by 12 bases, with 17 bases between. CDR1 is MNHEY, CDR2 SMNVEV, per germline (reference sequence). The CDR3 sequence is 13 residues long. DNA for the CDR3: TGTGCCAGCTCCGGCTCACCCAGGGAACCCCTCCACTTT. This encodes CASSGSPREPLHF.

The chain recombines TRBV21-1 with TRBJ1-2. TRBV21-1 is a pseudogene locus. The CDR3 spans 17 residues. This CDR3 is CASSKAAVAGLKLGYTF. CDR3 in DNA: TGTGCCAGCAGCAAAGCTGCAGTTGCGGGATTAAAATTAGGCTACACCTTC.

With regard to this clone: The same CDR3 can be traced to other DNA sequences in this sample. The chain couples TRBV10-1 to TRBJ1-1; D is possibly TRBD1 (6 bases). Trimming cost V 9 bases and J 1 base, with 9 bases left between them. The CDR3 has 12 amino acids. CDR1 is WNHNN, CDR2 SYGVQD, per germline (reference sequence). The CDR3, as DNA: TGCGCCAGTCAGGGGCCGAACACTGAAGCTTTCTTT. Translated: CASQGPNTEAFF.

CDR3 amino acids: CASSRERGETQYF. The CDR3 DNA is TGTGCCAGCAGCCGGGAGCGAGGGGAGACCCAGTACTTC. The gene calls are TRBV6-1 and TRBJ2-5; maybe TRBD2 (6 bases). Trimming left V 6 bases short and J 5 bases short, with 13 bases between. Per germline, CDR1 MNHNS and CDR2 SASEGT. There are 13 residues in the CDR3.

The rearrangement uses TRBV10-1 and TRBJ2-5, with 11 bases matching TRBD2. Unmatched junction bases numbered 21, after V lost 5 bases and J lost 10 bases. Germline V CDR1 and CDR2: WNHNN, SYGVQD (reference sequence). The CDR3 runs to 18 residues. The CDR3 DNA reads TGCGCCAGCAGTCCGGGACTAGCGGCGAGGGCCGGCGGCGGGGGCCAGTACTTC. Translating gives CASSPGLAARAGGGGQYF.

The rearrangement links TRBV5-1 to TRBJ2-7; D ambiguous. V lost 3 bases and J 4 bases, leaving 14 bases between the germline ends. Per the germline V gene, CDR1 is SGHRS and CDR2 is YFSETQ. This CDR3 spans 14 amino acids. Here the CDR3 DNA reads TGCGCCAGCAGCTCCTCAACCGAGGTATACGAGCAGTACTTC. It specifies CASSSSTEVYEQYF.

The rearrangement uses TRBV6-5 and TRBJ2-1, with unresolved D. The CDR3 spans 11 residues. Germline-derived CDR1 and CDR2 are MNHEY and SVGAGI. V was pared by 1 base and J by 11 bases, with 6 bases between. The CDR3 sequence: CASSYFPKQFF. The CDR3 DNA reads as TGTGCCAGCAGTTACTTCCCCAAGCAGTTCTTC.

The genes are TRBV7-9 and TRBJ1-2, with 9 bases fitting TRBD1. The CDR3 is made up of 13 amino acids. Per the germline V gene, CDR1 is SEHNR and CDR2 is FQNEAQ (reference sequence). Trimming at V came to 4 bases and at J to 7 bases, leaving 4 bases not matched to a gene. The CDR3 region is CASSWDRESGYTF. In DNA, the CDR3 is TGTGCCAGCAGCTGGGACAGGGAGAGTGGCTACACCTTC.

This clone has just one count. The sample holds other DNA sequences that translate to the same CDR3. The chain has TRBV29-1 and TRBJ1-1; D not resolved. The CDR3 sequence is 12 residues long. The germline V and J ends were trimmed by 6 bases and 0 bases, with 8 bases remaining between them. CDR1 SQVTM and CDR2 ANQGSEA come from the germline V gene. The CDR3 is CSVARMNTEAFF. CDR3 nucleotides: TGCAGCGTCGCGCGGATGAACACTGAAGCTTTCTTT. The whole variable domain, remainder taken from reference TRBV29-1 and TRBJ1-1, is SAVISQKPSRDICQRGTSLTIQCQVDSQVTMMFWYRQQPGQSLTLIATANQGSEATYESGFVIDKFPISRPNLTFSTLTVSNMSPEDSSIYLCSVARMNTEAFFGQGTRLTVV.

The table lists this clone with a few counts. This chain joins TRBV30 and TRBJ1-4; D call uncertain. Germline values: CDR1 GTSNPN, CDR2 SVGIG (reference sequence). Trimming took 5 bases from V and 4 from J, leaving 11 bases between them. This CDR3 region has 13 residues. This CDR3 is CAWSSGYNEKLFF. The CDR3 DNA reads as TGTGCCTGGTCGAGCGGATATAATGAAAAACTGTTTTTT. The whole variable domain, remainder taken from reference TRBV30 and TRBJ1-4, is SQTIHQWPATLVQPVGSPLSLECTVEGTSNPNLYWYRQAAGRGLQLLFYSVGIGQISSEVPQNLSASRPQDRQFILSSKKLLLSDSGFYLCAWSSGYNEKLFFGSGTQLSVL.

This rearrangement joins TRBV2 to TRBJ2-1; TRBD2 might be the D (6 bases). V was trimmed by 3 bases and J by 11 bases, leaving 11 bases between them. The CDR3 is made up of 12 amino acids. CDR1 SNHLY and CDR2 FYNNEI come from the germline V gene. The CDR3 nucleotides are TGTGCCAGCAGTGAGGAGGGACCACAGCAGTTCTTC. It encodes CASSEEGPQQFF. The variable domain in full, completed from reference TRBV2 and TRBJ2-1, reads EPEVTQTPSHQVTQMGQEVILRCVPISNHLYFYWYRQILGQKVEFLVSFYNNEISEKSEIFDDQFSVERPDGSNFTLKIRSTKLEDSAMYFCASSEEGPQQFFGPGTRLTVL.

The chain combines TRBV6-6 with TRBJ1-2; the D gene is possibly TRBD1 (6 bases). From germline, CDR1 is MNHNY and CDR2 SVGAGI (reference sequence). Between the trimmed V and J ends, which lost 5 bases and 0 bases, there was a span of 13 bases. The CDR3 loop spans 15 amino acids. In DNA, the CDR3 is TGTGCCAGCAGTGCCGCAGGGGCAGCTAACTATGGCTACACCTTC. This codes for CASSAAGAANYGYTF.

This chain's CDR3 is CASSLGSEKTQYF. The CDR3, as DNA: TGTGCCAGCAGCTTAGGTAGTGAGAAGACCCAGTACTTC. This chain connects TRBV7-9 to TRBJ2-5; no clear D gene. The germline gives CDR1 SEHNR, CDR2 FQNEAQ (reference sequence). The CDR3 is 13 residues long. The V end was cut by 1 base, the J end by 6 bases, with 9 bases between.

The chain uses TRBV5-1 and TRBJ2-1; no definite D call. Germline V CDR1 and CDR2: SGHRS, YFSETQ. The CDR3 extends over 15 amino acids. V gave up 4 bases and J gave up 5 bases, with 16 bases separating them. CDR3 residues: CASSPWTGPNNEQFF. DNA of the CDR3: TGCGCCAGCAGCCCGTGGACGGGCCCAAACAATGAGCAGTTCTTC.

In the case of this clone: One end of the junction varies from germline; a read error may be responsible. Other nucleotide sequences in the sample specify the same CDR3. The V and J genes are TRBV5-1 and TRBJ1-6; 10 bases fit TRBD1. Looked up from germline, CDR1 is SGHRS and CDR2 is YFSETQ. CDR3 size: 14 residues. Written as DNA, the CDR3 is TGTGCCAGCAGTTTGGACAGGGGGAATTCACCCCTCCACTTT. It encodes CASSLDRGNSPLHF.

The CDR3 region has the DNA TGTGCCAGCAGTCCAATTGGTAGTCTAATGGGGCAGCCCCAGCATTTT. Translated, it gives CASSPIGSLMGQPQHF. The V call is TRBV28, the J call TRBJ1-5; D ambiguous. CDR1 is MDHEN, CDR2 SYDVKM, per germline. Trimming shortened V by 5 bases and J by 7 bases, and 21 bases separated the two germline ends. The CDR3 contains 16 residues.

This clone was detected only once. V usage is TRBV7-2 and J usage is TRBJ2-1; the match to TRBD2 covers 8 bases. This CDR3 is built from 15 residues. V shed 8 bases and J 0 bases; nucleotides not matched to a gene: 6. Germline V gene data show CDR1 as SGHTA and CDR2 as FQGNSA. Written as DNA, the CDR3 is TGTGCCAGCCGGGGGGGAGGGAGCTCCTACAATGAGCAGTTCTTC. It encodes CASRGGGSSYNEQFF.

The chain carries TRBV19 and TRBJ1-5; weak D call: TRBD1 (5 bases). Germline V gene data show CDR1 as LNHDA and CDR2 as SQIVND (reference sequence). This CDR3 contains 15 residues. V lost 5 bases and J 5 bases, leaving 16 bases between the germline ends. The CDR3 protein is CASSWRRDGYQPQHF. In DNA form, the CDR3 reads TGTGCCAGTAGTTGGAGACGGGACGGTTATCAGCCCCAGCATTTT. Looking up the rest from reference TRBV19 and TRBJ1-5 gives the full variable domain: DGGITQSPKYLFRKEGQNVTLSCEQNLNHDAMYWYRQDPGQGLRLIYYSQIVNDFQKGDIAEGYSVSREKKESFPLTVTSAQKNPTAFYLCASSWRRDGYQPQHFGDGTRLSIL.

The rearrangement uses TRBV18 and TRBJ2-3, with D tentatively TRBD1 (5 bases). The CDR3 runs to 15 residues. From germline, CDR1 is KGHSH and CDR2 LQKENI. Between the trimmed V and J ends, which lost 3 bases and 0 bases, there was a span of 10 bases. CDR3 sequence: CASSPGAPSTDTQYF. The DNA of the CDR3 is TGTGCCAGCTCACCTGGGGCGCCTAGCACAGATACGCAGTATTTT. The full variable domain, its missing parts supplied by reference TRBV18 and TRBJ2-3, is NAGVMQNPRHLVRRRGQEARLRCSPMKGHSHVYWYRQLPEEGLKFMVYLQKENIIDESGMPKERFSAEFPKEGPSILRIQQVVRGDSAAYFCASSPGAPSTDTQYFGPGTRLTVL.